The TCR beta chain described here comes from a study of Graves' ophthalmopathy and Graves' hyperthyroidism. Having ophthalmopathy, the donors showed moderate-to-severe activity, CAS ≥3 and NOSPECS ≥4, with disease lasting under 3 months. Clinicians diagnosed using symptoms, serum thyroxine, TRAb, thyroid ultrasound and orbital computed tomography. The PBMCs used were ones drawn from around 10 ml of fresh peripheral blood. From RNA, the CDR3 regions of TCR beta chains were amplified and sequenced. HTBI primers were employed in first-round RT-PCR, then a second-round multiplex PCR followed. TCRdb fed the multiplex PCR reads into MiXCR, producing one record per CDR3 protein. This table holds hundreds of thousands of distinct CDR3 sequences, about 41% found once. Findings of the study overall: Detected in blood as well were most expanded thyroid clonotypes with frequency above 0.001.

Ten or more counts support this clonotype. Its antigen is undetermined. Between the trimmed V and J ends, which lost 5 bases and 3 bases, there was a span of 11 bases. This CDR3 has 13 residues. Looked up from germline, CDR1 is SGHVS and CDR2 is FQNEAQ. The sample comprised peripheral blood. The rearrangement links TRBV7-8 to TRBJ2-7, with D maybe TRBD2 (6 bases). This sequence was found in an adult man with Graves' ophthalmopathy. This CDR3 reads CASSRGSNYEQYF. As DNA, the CDR3 is TGTGCCAGCAGCCGGGGGTCGAACTACGAGCAGTACTTC.